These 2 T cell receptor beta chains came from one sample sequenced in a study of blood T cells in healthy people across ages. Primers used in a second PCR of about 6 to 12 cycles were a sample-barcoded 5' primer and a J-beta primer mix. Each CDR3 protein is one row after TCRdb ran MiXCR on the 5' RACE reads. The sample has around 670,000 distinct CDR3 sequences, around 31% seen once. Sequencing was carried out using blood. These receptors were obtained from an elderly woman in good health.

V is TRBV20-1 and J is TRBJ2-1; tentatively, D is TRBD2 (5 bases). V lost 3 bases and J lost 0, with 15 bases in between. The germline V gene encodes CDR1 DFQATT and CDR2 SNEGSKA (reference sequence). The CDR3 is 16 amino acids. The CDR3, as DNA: TGCAGTGCTAGCGCGTGGGAGCGGAGCTCCTACAATGAGCAGTTCTTC. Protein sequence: CSASAWERSSYNEQFF.

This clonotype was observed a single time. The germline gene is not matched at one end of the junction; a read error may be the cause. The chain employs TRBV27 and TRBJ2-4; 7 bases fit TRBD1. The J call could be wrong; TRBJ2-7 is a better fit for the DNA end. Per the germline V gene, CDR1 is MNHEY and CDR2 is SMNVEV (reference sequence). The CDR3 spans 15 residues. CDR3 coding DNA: TGTGTCAGCAGAAAGCCGGGACAGACCTTCTACGAGCAGTACTTC. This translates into CVSRKPGQTFYEQYF.